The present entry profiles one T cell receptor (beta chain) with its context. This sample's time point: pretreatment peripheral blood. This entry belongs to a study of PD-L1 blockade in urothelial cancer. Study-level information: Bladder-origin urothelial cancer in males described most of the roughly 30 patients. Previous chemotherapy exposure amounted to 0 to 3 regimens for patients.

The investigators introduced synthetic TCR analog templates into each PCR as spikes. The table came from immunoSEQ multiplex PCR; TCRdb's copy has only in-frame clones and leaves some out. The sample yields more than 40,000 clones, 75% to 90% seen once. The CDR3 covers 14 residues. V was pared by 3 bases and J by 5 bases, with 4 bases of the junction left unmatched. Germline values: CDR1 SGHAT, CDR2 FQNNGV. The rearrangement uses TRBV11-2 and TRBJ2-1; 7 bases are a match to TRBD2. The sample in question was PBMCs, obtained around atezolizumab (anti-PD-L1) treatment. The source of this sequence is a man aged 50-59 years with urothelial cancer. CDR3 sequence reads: CASSLSSGNNEQFF. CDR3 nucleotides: TGTGCCAGCAGCTTGTCTAGCGGAAACAATGAGCAGTTCTTC.